The clone carrying this T cell receptor beta chain was recorded a few times. These data belong to a study of T cell repertoires in cytomegalovirus infection. About the study: From public TCR beta signatures came an indication of both CMV infection and matching HLA type.

The V end lost 6 bases, the J end lost 0 bases, and 14 bases lay between the germline ends. The length of the CDR3 is 15 residues. Germline CDR1 reads SGHNT; CDR2 reads YENEEA. One entry per CDR3 protein, called by TCRdb with MiXCR from the reads. The sample has 200,000 to 300,000 distinct CDR3 sequences, roughly 13% seen once. The chain couples TRBV11-3 to TRBJ1-1; D is uncertain. Sequenced sample: PBMCs. The source is a human donor in good health (CMV status not recorded). Some clones in this sample may be carry-over from other donors' samples. CDR3 nucleotides: TGTGCCAGCAGTTCAGATAGCGGGCTGAACACTGAAGCTTTCTTT. This gives the protein CASSSDSGLNTEAFF.